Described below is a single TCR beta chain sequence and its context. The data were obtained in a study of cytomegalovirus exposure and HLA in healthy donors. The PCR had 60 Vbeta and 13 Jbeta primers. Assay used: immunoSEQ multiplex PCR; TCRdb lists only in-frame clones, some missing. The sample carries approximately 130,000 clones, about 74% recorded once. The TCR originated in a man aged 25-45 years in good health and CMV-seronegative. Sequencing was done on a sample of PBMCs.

Here the CDR3 reads CSVETGISGETQYF. Written as DNA, the CDR3 is TGCAGCGTTGAAACAGGGATATCCGGAGAGACCCAGTACTTC. The chain links TRBV29-1 to TRBJ2-5; D may be TRBD1 (6 bases). The V end was cut by 2 bases, the J end by 4 bases, with 14 bases between. CDR3 length: 14 residues. The germline V gene has CDR1 SQVTM and CDR2 ANQGSEA.